Shown below are 2 T cell receptor beta chains from a single sample sequenced in a study of PD-1 blockade in mismatch repair-deficient tumors. Generated by immunoSEQ multiplex PCR, the TCRdb table keeps only in-frame clones and is missing some. The sample holds 120,000 or so clones, roughly nine tenths seen once. Source: peripheral blood, taken 44 weeks after starting pembrolizumab. Source of these receptors: an adult with mismatch repair-deficient cancer.

The chain is built from TRBV5-1 and TRBJ2-7; the D gene is possibly TRBD2 (6 bases). CDR3 size: 17 residues. From germline, CDR1 is SGHRS and CDR2 YFSETQ. V was shortened by 0 bases and J by 0 bases, with 16 bases between the two germline ends. In nucleotides, the CDR3 is TGCGCCAGCAGCTTGGACAGGAGGGGTGGTAGCTCCTACGAGCAGTACTTC. This translates into CASSLDRRGGSSYEQYF.

The chain is built from TRBV27 and TRBJ1-1, with 7 bases matching TRBD1. Losses at the gene ends were 2 bases for V and 1 base for J; bases not matched to a gene: 10. The germline gives CDR1 MNHEY, CDR2 SMNVEV (reference sequence). The CDR3 consists of 17 residues. The CDR3 region is CASSLRRGTATNTEAFF. The CDR3 DNA is TGTGCCAGCAGTTTAAGGAGGGGGACAGCTACGAACACTGAAGCTTTCTTT.